The clone carrying this T cell receptor beta chain was seen many times. Library preparation (for TCRbeta) was performed with unique molecular identifiers. Via MiXCR, TCRdb re-called the PCR reads, giving one row per CDR3 protein. The table has roughly 500,000 distinct CDR3 sequences, 9.5% to 15% seen once. The entry originates in a study of T-cell reconstitution after alpha-beta-depleted transplantation in children. This CDR3 comprises 12 residues. Germline lookup yields CDR1 MNHEY and CDR2 SVGEGT. Trimming cost V 2 bases and J 12 bases, with 11 bases left between them. Here the sequenced sample was PBMCs from the stem cell graft donor, taken from the stem cell graft. The chain uses TRBV6-2 or TRBV6-3 and TRBJ2-1; D remains ambiguous. This sequence was found in a human donor who donated a stem cell graft to a child with combined immunodeficiency. The CDR3 nucleotides read TGTGCCAGCAGTTACGTGGGAAAAGGGCAGTTCTTC. It is translated as CASSYVGKGQFF.